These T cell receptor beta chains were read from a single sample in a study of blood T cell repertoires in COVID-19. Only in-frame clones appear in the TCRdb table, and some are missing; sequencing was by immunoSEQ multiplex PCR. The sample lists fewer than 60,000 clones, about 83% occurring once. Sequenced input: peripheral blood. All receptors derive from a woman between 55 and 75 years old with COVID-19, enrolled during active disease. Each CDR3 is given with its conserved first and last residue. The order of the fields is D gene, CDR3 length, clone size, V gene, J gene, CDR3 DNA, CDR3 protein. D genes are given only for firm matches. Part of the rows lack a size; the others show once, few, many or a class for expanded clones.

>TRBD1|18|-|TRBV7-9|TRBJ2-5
TGTGCCAGCAGCCGAAACGAGGACCGGGACAGGGGGCAAGAGACCCAGTACTTC
CASSRNEDRDRGQETQYF
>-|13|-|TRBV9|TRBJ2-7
TGTGCCAGCAGCGTAGGACCGGGGAGGGAGCAGTACTTC
CASSVGPGREQYF
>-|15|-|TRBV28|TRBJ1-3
TGTGCCAGCAGTCCGACTGACGACTCTGGAAACACCATATATTTT
CASSPTDDSGNTIYF
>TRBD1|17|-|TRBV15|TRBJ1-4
TGTGCCACCAGCAGAGTGACAGGGTTGGGGAATAATGAAAAACTGTTTTTT
CATSRVTGLGNNEKLFF
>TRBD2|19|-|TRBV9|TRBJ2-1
TGTGCCAGCAGCGTAGGGGCGCTAGCGGGAGGACTAGGGTACAATGAGCAGTTCTTC
CASSVGALAGGLGYNEQFF
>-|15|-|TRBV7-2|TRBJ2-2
TGTGCCAGCAGCTTAATGGGCGTTGGCACCGGGGAGCTGTTTTTT
CASSLMGVGTGELFF
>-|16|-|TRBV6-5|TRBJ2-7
TGTGCCAGCAGTTTGGAACCACAGTCCGTCAGGGGCGAGCAGTACTTC
CASSLEPQSVRGEQYF
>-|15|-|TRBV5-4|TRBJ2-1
TGTGCCAGCAGCTTGGTCCCTACAGTAAACAATGAGCAGTTCTTC
CASSLVPTVNNEQFF
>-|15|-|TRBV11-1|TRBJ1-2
TGTGCCAGCAGCTTAGTCAGGGGCGGCTATGGTGGCTACACCTTC
CASSLVRGGYGGYTF
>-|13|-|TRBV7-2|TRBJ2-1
TGTGCCAGCAGCCCATACGGAGCAAGGGAGCAGTTCTTC
CASSPYGAREQFF
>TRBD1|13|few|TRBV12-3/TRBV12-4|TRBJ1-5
TGTGCCAGCAGTTCGGGACAGGGGAGGCCCCAGCATTTT
CASSSGQGRPQHF
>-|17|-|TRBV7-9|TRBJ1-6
TGTGCCAGCAGCTCCCGGGGACTAAGCTCCTATAATTCACCCCTCCACTTT
CASSSRGLSSYNSPLHF
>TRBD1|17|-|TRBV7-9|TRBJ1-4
TGTGCCAGCAGCTTATATTCGGGTTGGACAGGGAATGAAAAACTGTTTTTT
CASSLYSGWTGNEKLFF
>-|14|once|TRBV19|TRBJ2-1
TGTGCCAGTAGTTCCTCTAGCGCCCTAGGTGAGCAGTTCTTC
CASSSSSALGEQFF
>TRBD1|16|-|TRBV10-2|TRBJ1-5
TGCGCCAGCGGAAAGGACAGGGCGCTCGGCAATCAGCCCCAGCATTTT
CASGKDRALGNQPQHF
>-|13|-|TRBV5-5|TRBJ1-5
TGTGCCAGCAGCTTTAGCACTAATCAGCCCCAGCATTTT
CASSFSTNQPQHF
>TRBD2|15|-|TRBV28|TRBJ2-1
TGTGCCAGCCTCCCCGGGACTAGCGTCTACAATGAGCAGTTCTTC
CASLPGTSVYNEQFF
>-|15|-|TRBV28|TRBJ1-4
TGTGCCAGCAGTTTGTTGCAGATATATAATGAAAAACTGTTTTTT
CASSLLQIYNEKLFF
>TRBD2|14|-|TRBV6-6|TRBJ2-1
TGTGCCAGCAGCCCACTAGCGGGAGCGGGCGGGCAGTTCTTC
CASSPLAGAGGQFF
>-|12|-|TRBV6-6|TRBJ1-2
TGTGCCAGCAGTCCGACAGGACGGGGCTACACCTTC
CASSPTGRGYTF
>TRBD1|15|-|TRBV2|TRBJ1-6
TGTGCCAGCAGGGAATCGGGACAGTATAATTCACCCCTCCACTTT
CASRESGQYNSPLHF
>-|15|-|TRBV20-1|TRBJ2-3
TGCAGTGCTAGTTCGGGGGAGTACGCGACAGATACGCAGTATTTT
CSASSGEYATDTQYF
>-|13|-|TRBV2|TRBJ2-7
TGTGCCAGCAAAGAGGGCGGAAACTACGAGCAGTACTTC
CASKEGGNYEQYF
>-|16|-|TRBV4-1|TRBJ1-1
TGCGCCAGCAGCCAAGATGGCACCGGGAGTTTAATAAAAGCTTTCTTT
CASSQDGTGSLIKAFF
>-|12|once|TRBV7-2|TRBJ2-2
TGTGCCAGCACGCGGGTCACCGGGGAGCTGTTTTTT
CASTRVTGELFF
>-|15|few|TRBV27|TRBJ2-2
TGTGCCAGCAGTAAAGGGGTTAGGTCCACCGGGGAGCTGTTTTTT
CASSKGVRSTGELFF
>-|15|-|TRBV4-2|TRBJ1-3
TGTGCCAGCAGCCAAGTGGGGACATCTGGAAACACCATATATTTT
CASSQVGTSGNTIYF
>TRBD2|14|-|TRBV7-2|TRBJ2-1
TGTGCCAGCAGCATTGGACTAGTGTACAATGAGCAGTTCTTC
CASSIGLVYNEQFF
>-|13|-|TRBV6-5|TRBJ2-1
TGTGCCAGCGGATTAGCGGTGCGGGGTGAGCAGTTCTTC
CASGLAVRGEQFF
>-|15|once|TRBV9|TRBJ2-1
TGTGCCAGCAGCACCCTGACAGACTCCTACAATGAGCAGTTCTTC
CASSTLTDSYNEQFF
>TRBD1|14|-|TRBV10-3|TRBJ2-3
TGTGCCATCGGGGGGGGACAGGGGATTCTAACGCAGTATTTT
CAIGGGQGILTQYF
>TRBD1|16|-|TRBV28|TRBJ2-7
TGTGCCAGCAGATTACAGGGGGCGCGTTCTTCCTACGAGCAGTACTTC
CASRLQGARSSYEQYF
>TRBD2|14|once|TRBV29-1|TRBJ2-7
TGCAGCGCCCGGACTAGCTGGAGCTCCTACGAGCAGTACTTC
CSARTSWSSYEQYF
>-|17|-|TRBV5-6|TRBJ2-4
TGTGCCAGCAGCTTGTACCACAGCATCCTAGCCAAAAACATTCAGTACTTC
CASSLYHSILAKNIQYF
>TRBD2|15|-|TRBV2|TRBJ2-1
TGTGCCAGCAGCTTGGGACTAGCGGGAAACAATGAGCAGTTCTTC
CASSLGLAGNNEQFF
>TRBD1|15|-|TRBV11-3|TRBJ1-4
TGTGCCAGCAGCTGGGGACAGGGGCAAAATGAAAAACTGTTTTTT
CASSWGQGQNEKLFF
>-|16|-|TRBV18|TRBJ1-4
TGTGCCAGCTCACCACTCGCGGGAACAACTAATGAAAAACTGTTTTTT
CASSPLAGTTNEKLFF
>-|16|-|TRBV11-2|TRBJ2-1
TGTGCCAGCAGCCTCCGTTGGACGGGAGAGCCCAATGAGCAGTTCTTC
CASSLRWTGEPNEQFF
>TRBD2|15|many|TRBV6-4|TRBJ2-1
TGTGCCAGCAGCCGACTAGCGGGAGTGTCGAATGAGCAGTTCTTC
CASSRLAGVSNEQFF
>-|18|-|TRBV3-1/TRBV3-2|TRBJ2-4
TGTGCCAGCAGCCAAGTCTTACAGGCAGGTAGTGGGAAAAACATTCAGTACTTC
CASSQVLQAGSGKNIQYF
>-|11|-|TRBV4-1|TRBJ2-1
TGCGCCAGCAGCCAAGACAGGGAGCAGTTCTTC
CASSQDREQFF
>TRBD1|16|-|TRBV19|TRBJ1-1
TGTGCCAGTAGTATATCGTCGGACAGGATGAACACTGAAGCTTTCTTT
CASSISSDRMNTEAFF
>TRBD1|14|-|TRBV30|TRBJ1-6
TGTGCCTGGGAAAGACAGGGCCTTAATTCACCCCTCCACTTT
CAWERQGLNSPLHF
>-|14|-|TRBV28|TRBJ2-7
TGTGCCAGCAGTTGGCGGCTAGTCGGGTACGAGCAGTACTTC
CASSWRLVGYEQYF
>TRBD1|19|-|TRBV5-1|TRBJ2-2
TGCGCCAGCAGCTTCCTAAAATTGACCGGACAGGGCGACACCGGGGAGCTGTTTTTT
CASSFLKLTGQGDTGELFF
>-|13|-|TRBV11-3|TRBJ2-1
TGTGCCAGCAGCTTAGTCTTTTTGTCTGAGCAGTTCTTC
CASSLVFLSEQFF
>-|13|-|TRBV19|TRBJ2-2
TGTGCCAGTAGTACACAGGGAACCGGGGAGCTGTTTTTT
CASSTQGTGELFF
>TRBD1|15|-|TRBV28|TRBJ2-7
TGTGCCAGCAGTAACAGGGGTTCGGCCACATACGAGCAGTACTTC
CASSNRGSATYEQYF
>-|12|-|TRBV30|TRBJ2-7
TGTGCCTGGAGCCAGGGTTTCTACGAGCAGTACTTC
CAWSQGFYEQYF
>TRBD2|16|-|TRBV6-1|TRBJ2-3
TGTGCCAGCAGTGACGGGACTAGCGGGAGAACAGATACGCAGTATTTT
CASSDGTSGRTDTQYF
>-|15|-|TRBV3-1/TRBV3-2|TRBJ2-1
TGTGCCAGCAGCCAGGCGCTAGCTCCCGTAAATGAGCAGTTCTTC
CASSQALAPVNEQFF
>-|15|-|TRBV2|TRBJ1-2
TGTGCCAGCAGTGAAACTTCCAGGGATATCTATGGCTACACCTTC
CASSETSRDIYGYTF
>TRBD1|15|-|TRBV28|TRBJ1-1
TGTGCCAGCAGTTTCTTGACAGGGATGGGGACTGAAGCTTTCTTT
CASSFLTGMGTEAFF
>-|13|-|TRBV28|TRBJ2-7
TGTGCCAGTGGAGATTCAAGCTCCTACGAGCAGTACTTC
CASGDSSSYEQYF
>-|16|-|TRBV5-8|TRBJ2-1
TGTGCCAGCAGTCCTGCCGGGATTAGCGACAACAATGAGCAGTTCTTC
CASSPAGISDNNEQFF
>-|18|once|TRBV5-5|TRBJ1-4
TGTGCCAGCAGCTTGAGTATGGCAGGCGTAGCAACTAATGAAAAACTGTTTTTT
CASSLSMAGVATNEKLFF
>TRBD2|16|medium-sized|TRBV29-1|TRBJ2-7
TGCAGCGTTGGGGCTAGCGGGAGGGAGAAACCCTACGAGCAGTACTTC
CSVGASGREKPYEQYF
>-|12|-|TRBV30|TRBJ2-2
TGTGCCTGGAGCCCCCCGGCCGGGGAGCTGTTTTTT
CAWSPPAGELFF
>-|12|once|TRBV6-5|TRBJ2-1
TGTGCCAGCAGTCGACTAAACAATGAGCAGTTCTTC
CASSRLNNEQFF